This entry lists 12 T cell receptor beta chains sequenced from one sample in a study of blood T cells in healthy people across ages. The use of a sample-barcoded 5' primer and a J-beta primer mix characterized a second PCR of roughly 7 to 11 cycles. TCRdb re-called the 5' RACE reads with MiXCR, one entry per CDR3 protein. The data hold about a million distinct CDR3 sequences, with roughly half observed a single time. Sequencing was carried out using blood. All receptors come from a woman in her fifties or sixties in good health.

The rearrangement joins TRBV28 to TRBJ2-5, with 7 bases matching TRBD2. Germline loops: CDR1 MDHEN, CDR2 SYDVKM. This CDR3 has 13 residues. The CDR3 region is CAASRAGKETQYF. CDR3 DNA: TGTGCGGCCTCCCGAGCGGGAAAAGAGACCCAGTACTTC.

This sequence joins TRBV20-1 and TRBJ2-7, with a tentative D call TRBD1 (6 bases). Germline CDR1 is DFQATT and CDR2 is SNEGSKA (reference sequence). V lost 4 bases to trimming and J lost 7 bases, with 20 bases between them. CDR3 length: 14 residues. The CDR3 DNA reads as TGCAGTGCTATACCAGGGGCCGGATACAATGAGCAGTACTTC. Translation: CSAIPGAGYNEQYF.

CDR3 protein: CASSLEGGIMETQYF. The CDR3 DNA is TGTGCCAGCAGCTTAGAAGGGGGGATAATGGAGACCCAGTACTTC. The gene calls are TRBV7-9 and TRBJ2-5; D is perhaps TRBD1 or TRBD2 (6 bases each). The CDR3 has 15 residues. Germline-derived CDR1 and CDR2 are SEHNR and FQNEAQ (reference sequence). The V gene lost 1 base and the J gene lost 5 bases, with 14 bases spanning the gap. Drawing the rest from reference TRBV7-9 and TRBJ2-5, the complete variable domain is DTGVSQNPRHKITKRGQNVTFRCDPISEHNRLYWYRQTLGQGPEFLTYFQNEAQLEKSRLLSDRFSAERPKGSFSTLEIQRTEQGDSAMYLCASSLEGGIMETQYFGPGTRLLVL.

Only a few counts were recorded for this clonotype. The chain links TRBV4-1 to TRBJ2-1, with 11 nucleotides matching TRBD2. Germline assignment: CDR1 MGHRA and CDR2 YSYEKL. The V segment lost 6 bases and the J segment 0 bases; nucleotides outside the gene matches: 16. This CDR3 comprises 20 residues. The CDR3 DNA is TGCGCCAGCAGACCATCGACCGGGACTAGCGGTTTTCGCTCCTACAATGAGCAGTTCTTC. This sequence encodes CASRPSTGTSGFRSYNEQFF.

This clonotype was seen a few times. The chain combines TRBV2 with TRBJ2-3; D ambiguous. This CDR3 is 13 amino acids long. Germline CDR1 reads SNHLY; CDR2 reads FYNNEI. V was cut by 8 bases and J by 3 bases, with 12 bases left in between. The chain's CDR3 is CASQRRTTDTQYF. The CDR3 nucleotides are TGTGCCAGCCAACGAAGGACGACAGATACGCAGTATTTT. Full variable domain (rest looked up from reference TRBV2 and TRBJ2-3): EPEVTQTPSHQVTQMGQEVILRCVPISNHLYFYWYRQILGQKVEFLVSFYNNEISEKSEIFDDQFSVERPDGSNFTLKIRSTKLEDSAMYFCASQRRTTDTQYFGPGTRLTVL.

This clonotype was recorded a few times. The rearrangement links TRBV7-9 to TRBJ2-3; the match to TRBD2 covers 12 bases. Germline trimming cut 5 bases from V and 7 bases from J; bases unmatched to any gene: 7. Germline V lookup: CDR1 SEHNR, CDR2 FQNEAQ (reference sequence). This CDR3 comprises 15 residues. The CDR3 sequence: CASSVLAGGVNTQYF. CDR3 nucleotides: TGTGCCAGCAGCGTACTAGCGGGAGGAGTAAATACGCAGTATTTT. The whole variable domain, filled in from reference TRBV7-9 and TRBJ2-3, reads DTGVSQNPRHKITKRGQNVTFRCDPISEHNRLYWYRQTLGQGPEFLTYFQNEAQLEKSRLLSDRFSAERPKGSFSTLEIQRTEQGDSAMYLCASSVLAGGVNTQYFGPGTRLTVL.

As DNA, the CDR3 is TGTGCCAGCAGCAAAGTAAGAGGTTCGGGTCGAACCCAGTACTTC. Encoded protein: CASSKVRGSGRTQYF. The chain couples TRBV21-1 to TRBJ2-7. TRBV21-1 is a pseudogene. The CDR3 spans 15 residues.

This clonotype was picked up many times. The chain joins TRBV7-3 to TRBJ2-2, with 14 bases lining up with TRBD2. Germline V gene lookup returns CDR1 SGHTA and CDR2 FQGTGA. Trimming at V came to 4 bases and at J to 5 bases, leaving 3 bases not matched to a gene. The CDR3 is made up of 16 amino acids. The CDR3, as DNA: TGTGCCAGCAGCTCAGGACTAGCGGGAGGTACCGGGGAGCTGTTTTTT. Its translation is CASSSGLAGGTGELFF.

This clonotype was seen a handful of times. CDR3 loop: CASSLGVAVITDTQYF. DNA for the CDR3: TGTGCCAGCAGTTTGGGAGTAGCGGTAATCACAGATACGCAGTATTTT. The gene calls are TRBV28 and TRBJ2-3; D possibly corresponds to TRBD2 (6 bases). Germline CDR1 reads MDHEN; CDR2 reads SYDVKM. The ends were cut back, 3 bases at V and 2 bases at J, with 15 bases in the middle. The CDR3 length is 16 residues.

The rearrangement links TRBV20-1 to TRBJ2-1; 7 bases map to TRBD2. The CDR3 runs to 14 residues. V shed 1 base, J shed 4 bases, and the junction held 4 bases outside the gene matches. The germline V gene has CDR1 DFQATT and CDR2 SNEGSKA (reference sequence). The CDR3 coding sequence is TGCAGTGCTAGAGCTGGACTAGGTTACAATGAGCAGTTCTTC. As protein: CSARAGLGYNEQFF.

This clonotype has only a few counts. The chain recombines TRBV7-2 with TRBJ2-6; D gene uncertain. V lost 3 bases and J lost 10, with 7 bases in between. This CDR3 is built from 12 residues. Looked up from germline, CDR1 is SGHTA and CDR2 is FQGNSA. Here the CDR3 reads CASSFHINVLTF. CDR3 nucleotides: TGTGCCAGCAGCTTCCATATAAACGTCCTGACTTTC.

The CDR3 sequence is CASSGREANYGYTF. CDR3 nucleotide sequence: TGTGCCAGCAGCGGAAGGGAAGCTAACTATGGCTACACCTTC. The V and J genes are TRBV21-1 and TRBJ1-2. TRBV21-1 is tagged as a pseudogene. This CDR3 has 14 residues.